A single sample gave rise to the 26 T cell receptor beta chains below, sequenced in a study of a mutant IDH1 vaccine in newly diagnosed glioma. These TCRs are of unknown antigen specificity. Generated by immunoSEQ multiplex PCR, the TCRdb table keeps only in-frame clones and is missing some. The sample lists about 56,000 clones, over 70% occurring once. Time point defined: week 23, last vaccination. The content of each vaccine dose was 300 ug of mutant IDH1 20-mer peptide, and topical imiquimod accompanied it. This specimen consisted of PBMCs, obtained from a glioma patient whose treatment included an IDH1 peptide vaccine. The receptors shown here come from a man aged 35 to 55 with glioma.

The chain links TRBV7-9 to TRBJ2-7; 7 bases match TRBD1. The CDR3 is 17 residues long. The J segment lost 0 bases and the V segment lost 2 bases, leaving 10 bases of the junction unmatched. The germline gives CDR1 SEHNR, CDR2 FQNEAQ (reference sequence). CDR3 DNA: TGTGCCAGCAGCTTATCCCCGGGACAGCCCATCTCCTACGAGCAGTACTTC. Its protein product is CASSLSPGQPISYEQYF.

The rearrangement joins TRBV6-6 to TRBJ2-4, with 8 bases that match TRBD1. This CDR3 has 14 residues. The V gene end was trimmed by 2 bases and the J gene end by 3 bases; junction bases not matched to a gene: 0. Germline V CDR1 and CDR2: MNHNY, SVGAGI (reference sequence). The CDR3, as DNA: TGTGCCAGCAGTTACACAGGGGGCAAAAACATTCAGTACTTC. It encodes CASSYTGGKNIQYF.

The chain recombines TRBV6-1 with TRBJ1-1; no clear D gene. This CDR3 has 13 residues. V lost 1 base, J lost 5 bases, and 8 bases lay in between. Germline V gene lookup returns CDR1 MNHNS and CDR2 SASEGT. The CDR3 sequence: CASSEGRLTEAFF. The CDR3 DNA reads as TGTGCCAGCAGTGAAGGTCGGCTAACTGAAGCTTTCTTT.

The rearrangement links TRBV11-2 to TRBJ1-3; D is perhaps TRBD1 (6 bases). V gave up 11 bases and J gave up 4 bases, with 18 bases separating them. Germline V CDR1 and CDR2: SGHAT, FQNNGV. The CDR3 extends over 14 amino acids. CDR3 bases: TGTGCCGGCTCGCAGGGGTCTGGCGGAAACACCATATATTTT. Translated, it gives CAGSQGSGGNTIYF.

The chain joins TRBV6-6 to TRBJ1-2, with D possibly matching TRBD1 (5 bases). Per germline, CDR1 MNHNY and CDR2 SVGAGI (reference sequence). The V end lost 10 bases, the J end lost 2 bases, and 20 bases lay between the germline ends. The length of the CDR3 is 15 residues. CDR3 DNA sequence: TGTGCCACACGTGGGGACTCTGACGGGAACTATGGCTACACCTTC. Its protein is CATRGDSDGNYGYTF.

This chain links TRBV28 with TRBJ2-7; D possibly corresponds to TRBD1 (6 bases). Deletions cut 3 bases from V and 2 bases from J, with 11 bases between. Germline V CDR1 and CDR2: MDHEN, SYDVKM. The CDR3 is made up of 14 amino acids. The CDR3 is CASSLTGITYEQYF. The CDR3 region has the DNA TGTGCCAGCAGTTTGACAGGCATAACCTACGAGCAGTACTTC.

The V and J genes are TRBV2 and TRBJ1-2; D call uncertain. Per the germline V gene, CDR1 is SNHLY and CDR2 is FYNNEI. The CDR3 sequence is 15 residues long. Trimming removed 0 bases at V and 7 bases at J, with 15 bases between. The CDR3 nucleotides read TGTGCCAGCAGTGAAGCCGCAAGGGCCCAGAGTGGCTACACCTTC. This codes for CASSEAARAQSGYTF.

J is TRBJ1-2 and V is TRBV28; perhaps TRBD1 as D (5 bases). The CDR3 contains 14 residues. V lost 6 bases, J lost 3 bases, and 14 bases lay in between. Germline CDR1 and CDR2: MDHEN and SYDVKM. The CDR3 nucleotides read TGTGCCAGCAGAGCAGGGCTAGGGGACTATGGCTACACCTTC. As protein: CASRAGLGDYGYTF.

The chain recombines TRBV2 with TRBJ1-2; D is possibly TRBD1 (5 bases). CDR1 is SNHLY, CDR2 FYNNEI, per germline. Trimming shortened V by 6 bases and J by 1 base, and 12 bases separated the two germline ends. This CDR3 has 14 residues. The CDR3 reads CASRADSFNYGYTF. The CDR3 bases are TGTGCCAGCAGAGCCGACAGCTTTAACTATGGCTACACCTTC.

The V and J genes are TRBV5-1 and TRBJ2-2; TRBD2 aligns across 8 bases. Germline V CDR1 and CDR2: SGHRS, YFSETQ. V lost 9 bases and J lost 0; bases outside the gene matches: 4. The CDR3 runs to 14 residues. CDR3 bases: TGCGCCACGGGAGGGCCTTCGAACACCGGGGAGCTGTTTTTT. As protein: CATGGPSNTGELFF.

This chain's CDR3 is CASSIGFQPQHF. CDR3 in DNA: TGTGCCAGTAGTATAGGGTTTCAGCCCCAGCATTTT. The chain has TRBV19 and TRBJ1-5; no clear D. Trimming stripped 1 base from V and 6 bases from J, with 4 bases between. The CDR3 sequence is 12 residues long. CDR1 is LNHDA, CDR2 SQIVND, per germline (reference sequence).

A single count supports this clone. The chain carries TRBV19 and TRBJ2-7; D is undetermined. Germline V gene lookup returns CDR1 LNHDA and CDR2 SQIVND (reference sequence). The CDR3 contains 14 residues. Trimming pared 3 bases from V and 2 bases from J, leaving 11 bases between. The CDR3 nucleotides read TGTGCCAGTAGTATTGAGAACCCCCCCTACGAGCAGTACTTC. Its translation: CASSIENPPYEQYF.

This CDR3 reads CASSSGTVATNEKLFF. The CDR3 nucleotides read TGCGCCAGCAGCAGCGGGACAGTTGCAACTAATGAAAAACTGTTTTTT. V usage is TRBV5-1 and J usage is TRBJ1-4, with 7 nucleotides matching TRBD1. The CDR3 runs 16 residues. Germline V gene sequence: CDR1 SGHRS, CDR2 YFSETQ. The junction had 6 bases not matched to a gene; V was cut back by 4 bases and J by 0 bases.

This clone has only a few counts. The chain couples TRBV5-1 to TRBJ2-7, with a possible D match to TRBD2 (5 bases). This CDR3 has 15 residues. In germline, CDR1 is SGHRS, CDR2 YFSETQ. The germline V and J ends were trimmed by 4 bases and 2 bases, with 16 bases remaining between them. The CDR3 DNA sequence: TGCGCCAGCAGCCCGGGGTCTCAGCGCCCCTACGAGCAGTACTTC. Protein product: CASSPGSQRPYEQYF.

In this sample, this clone turned up once. The chain uses TRBV5-1 and TRBJ2-5, with D perhaps assigned TRBD1 or TRBD2 (6 bases each). Trimming removed 0 bases from V and 5 bases from J, with 14 bases in between. This CDR3 is 15 amino acids long. CDR1 is SGHRS, CDR2 YFSETQ, per germline. CDR3 bases: TGCGCCAGCAGCTTGGAGGACGGGGGCGGGGAGACCCAGTACTTC. It specifies CASSLEDGGGETQYF.

The chain uses TRBV7-9 and TRBJ1-4; D is undetermined. Germline V gene lookup returns CDR1 SEHNR and CDR2 FQNEAQ (reference sequence). The CDR3 has 13 amino acids. The V and J ends lost 5 bases and 7 bases respectively, with 11 bases between them. The CDR3 reads CASSPPAGEKLFF. CDR3 bases: TGTGCCAGCAGCCCCCCCGCTGGTGAAAAACTGTTTTTT.

This clone is a singleton in its sample. The V and J genes are TRBV5-1 and TRBJ1-2; D may be TRBD1 (6 bases). The CDR3 extends over 17 amino acids. Trimming shortened V by 0 bases and J by 6 bases, and 21 bases separated the two germline ends. Germline lookup yields CDR1 SGHRS and CDR2 YFSETQ. Here the CDR3 reads CASSLAAGTTGGNGYTF. CDR3 bases: TGCGCCAGCAGCTTGGCCGCCGGGACAACAGGTGGGAATGGCTACACCTTC. Based on the CDR3 plus reference TRBV5-1 and TRBJ1-2, the full variable domain is KAGVTQTPRYLIKTRGQQVTLSCSPISGHRSVSWYQQTPGQGLQFLFEYFSETQRNKGNFPGRFSGRQFSNSRSEMNVSTLELGDSALYLCASSLAAGTTGGNGYTFGSGTRLTVV.

This chain links TRBV9 with TRBJ1-4; 7 nucleotides match TRBD1. CDR3 size: 14 residues. V gave up 0 bases and J gave up 6 bases; unmatched junction bases: 2. Germline CDR1 reads SGDLS; CDR2 reads YYNGEE. The CDR3 here is CASSVGQGDEKLFF. Here the CDR3 DNA reads TGTGCCAGCAGCGTAGGACAGGGAGATGAAAAACTGTTTTTT.

This clone appeared a single time. This chain uses TRBV28 with TRBJ1-2; possibly TRBD1 for D (5 bases). V lost 8 bases, J lost 2 bases, and 18 bases lay in between. The CDR3 loop spans 15 amino acids. The germline V gene has CDR1 MDHEN and CDR2 SYDVKM. Here the CDR3 reads CASGTQGGGNYGYTF. In DNA form, the CDR3 reads TGTGCCAGCGGAACGCAGGGTGGGGGGAACTATGGCTACACCTTC.

Regarding this clone: The germline gene is not matched at one end of the junction; a read error may be the cause. This rearrangement joins TRBV11-2 to TRBJ2-7, with TRBD2 identical over 11 bases. CDR3 length: 17 amino acids. Germline loops: CDR1 SGHAT, CDR2 FQNNGV. The CDR3 loop reads CASSFVGAEGLAAWKHF. CDR3 nucleotide sequence: TGTGCCAGCAGCTTCGTCGGAGCGGAGGGACTAGCGGCCTGGAAGCACTTC.

The V call is TRBV7-2, the J call TRBJ1-4; TRBD1 agrees at 7 bases. Trimming removed 3 bases from V and 7 bases from J; junction bases left unmatched: 8. The CDR3 length is 15 residues. Germline V gene data show CDR1 as SGHTA and CDR2 as FQGNSA. In DNA form, the CDR3 reads TGTGCCAGCAGCTTCCAAGGGGGCGCGGGTGAAAAACTGTTTTTT. This sequence encodes CASSFQGGAGEKLFF.

The DNA of the CDR3 is TGCGCCAGCAGCTTGGTAGCTGGGGCGAACACCGGGGAGCTGTTTTTT. Translated: CASSLVAGANTGELFF. The chain uses TRBV5-1 and TRBJ2-2; D unclear. Trimming took off 0 bases at V and 0 bases at J, with 9 bases between the two ends. The germline CDR1 and CDR2 sequences are SGHRS and YFSETQ. The CDR3 has 16 residues. Together with reference TRBV5-1 and TRBJ2-2, the CDR3 gives the full variable domain: KAGVTQTPRYLIKTRGQQVTLSCSPISGHRSVSWYQQTPGQGLQFLFEYFSETQRNKGNFPGRFSGRQFSNSRSEMNVSTLELGDSALYLCASSLVAGANTGELFFGEGSRLTVL.

The genes are TRBV6-6 and TRBJ2-1, with D perhaps TRBD1 (5 bases). This CDR3 spans 12 amino acids. Trimming left V 6 bases short and J 8 bases short, with 11 bases between. Per the germline V gene, CDR1 is MNHNY and CDR2 is SVGAGI (reference sequence). The CDR3 DNA reads TGTGCCAGCAGGACAGCCGTAGATGAGCAGTTCTTC. Translation gives CASRTAVDEQFF.

V is TRBV6-6 and J is TRBJ1-4; D uncertain. This CDR3 has 14 residues. CDR1 is MNHNY, CDR2 SVGAGI, per germline (reference sequence). The germline V and J ends were trimmed by 2 bases and 5 bases, with 9 bases remaining between them. The CDR3 loop reads CASSYITLNEKLFF. As DNA, the CDR3 is TGTGCCAGCAGTTACATCACTTTGAATGAAAAACTGTTTTTT.

This chain joins TRBV27 and TRBJ2-7; D remains unclear. CDR3 length: 15 amino acids. Looked up from germline, CDR1 is MNHEY and CDR2 is SMNVEV (reference sequence). V lost 3 bases and J 6 bases, leaving 18 bases between the germline ends. In DNA, the CDR3 is TGTGCCAGCAGTTTCACACGCGGAGAGGTCCCCGAGCAGTACTTC. Amino acid sequence: CASSFTRGEVPEQYF.

This clone was seen a single time. The chain carries TRBV11-3 and TRBJ2-5; possibly TRBD2 for D (6 bases). This CDR3 is built from 14 residues. V was trimmed by 5 bases and J by 4 bases, leaving 14 bases between them. Germline V gene data show CDR1 as SGHNT and CDR2 as YENEEA. The CDR3 region is CASSPSGERETQYF. CDR3 bases: TGTGCCAGCAGCCCGTCGGGGGAACGAGAGACCCAGTACTTC.